This is a list of T cell receptor beta chains from one sample in a study of blood T cell repertoires in COVID-19. Only in-frame clones appear in the TCRdb table, and some are missing; sequencing was by immunoSEQ multiplex PCR. In the table there are roughly 150,000 clones, approximately 90% of which are singletons. Sequenced sample: peripheral blood. Source of these receptors: a man aged 55 to 70 with active or convalescent COVID-19. CDR3s include the opening cysteine and the closing phenylalanine or tryptophan. The order of the fields is V gene, CDR3 protein.

>TRBV5-1
CASSLVGVTNEKLFF
>TRBV2
CASRGGRDTQYF
>TRBV18
CASSEQGASNQPQHF
>TRBV7-2
CASSTHPATGKTQYF
>TRBV30
CAYGLALETQYF
>TRBV7-9
CASSPGAGTGSTNEQFF
>TRBV28
CASSLVSTDTQYF
>TRBV18
CASSAGYATNEKLFF
>TRBV19
CASSAGGLMGTDTQYF
>TRBV6-2/TRBV6-3
CASSPSRTAYGYTF
>TRBV28
CASSLGRTDYGYTF
>TRBV16
CASSPTLDRVGKLFF
>TRBV6-5
CASSYTRGGRTEAFF
>TRBV7-2
CASSLGVSPGETQYF
>TRBV28
CASTLGTGAYEQYF
>TRBV6-5
CASSFTGYEQYF
>TRBV6-2/TRBV6-3
CASSWDRGQGNTEAFF
>TRBV15
CATSRVTAASGNTIYF
>TRBV5-6
CASSPHGGVKGYGYTF
>TRBV5-1
CASSFTGQGMGLAYGYTF
>TRBV6-2/TRBV6-3
CASSYAVAGTFQETQYF
>TRBV6-5
CASSFLDLERAGGYTF
>TRBV3-1/TRBV3-2
CASSPPRGCGNTIYF
>TRBV24-1
CATGGGGHSTDTQYF
>TRBV28
CASSLPTGVNTEAFF
>TRBV28
CASSSSSHGTEAFF
>TRBV9
CASSAIDRTNNSPLHF
>TRBV5-4
CASSSPLAKEQYF
>TRBV7-9
CASSSTSGGDTDTQYF
>TRBV27
CASRGTGLSSYEQYF
>TRBV29-1
CSVLWLAGSTDTQYF
>TRBV27
CASSPRPPSTNEKLFF
>TRBV4-2
CASSQEALQTQNTEAFF
>TRBV19
CASKNRGSNEQFF
>TRBV4-2
CASSQGRDSGYTF
>TRBV4-1
CASSPRQGMGETQYF
>TRBV28
CASLAGLTDTQYF
>TRBV7-8
CASSHGTSNEQFF
>TRBV7-2
CASSFLNTANEQFF
>TRBV5-4
CASSSDSHLSNTGELFF